The 4 T cell receptor beta chains given below trace back to one sample, sequenced in a study of T cell repertoires in cytomegalovirus infection (dated by TCRdb to the late 2010s). TCRdb lists the instrument as Illumina HiSeq 1500. TCRdb reprocessing: public reads trimmed at Q25 with fastp, clones called with MiXCR, in-frame beta chains kept. Each CDR3 protein appears once, grouped with its most common genes and DNA. This sample lists 200,000 or so distinct CDR3 sequences; approximately 19% were detected once. Clones ranked in the top ten supply just under 3% of the sample. The sample comprised PBMCs. Every receptor here comes from a human donor in good health (CMV status not recorded). Some clones in this sample may be carry-over from other donors' samples.

This clonotype was counted a few times. The chain has TRBV7-3 and TRBJ2-7; D unresolved. The CDR3 contains 13 residues. Germline-derived CDR1 and CDR2 are SGHTA and FQGTGA. V lost 4 bases and J lost 2, with 9 bases in between. DNA of the CDR3: TGTGCCAGCAGCTCATCGAACGCCTACGAGCAGTACTTC. It yields the protein CASSSSNAYEQYF.

This clonotype was recorded a few times. The chain carries TRBV12-3 or TRBV12-4 and TRBJ1-1; no clear D. V was shortened by 3 bases and J by 3 bases, with 8 bases between the two germline ends. The CDR3 has 13 residues. The CDR3, as DNA: TGTGCCAGCAGTTTCGGCGGTTACACTGAAGCTTTCTTT. It translates to CASSFGGYTEAFF.

The rearrangement uses TRBV23-1 and TRBJ2-7; D assignment may be TRBD1 or TRBD2 (5 bases each). TRBV23-1 is marked as an open reading frame, function uncertain. Between the trimmed V and J ends, which lost 1 base and 0 bases, there was a span of 10 bases. The CDR3 is 15 residues long. The CDR3 nucleotides read TGCGCCAGCAGTCAATTCCGGGACCCCTCCTACGAGCAGTACTTC. Amino acids: CASSQFRDPSYEQYF.

This chain links TRBV11-2 with TRBJ2-3; 9 bases fit TRBD1. The CDR3 sequence is 15 residues long. The ends lost 4 bases at V and 4 bases at J; junction bases unmatched: 6. The germline V gene has CDR1 SGHAT and CDR2 FQNNGV. CDR3 DNA: TGTGCCAGCAGCTCTTACAGGGGGCGCGCAGATACGCAGTATTTT. It is translated as CASSSYRGRADTQYF.